The clone carrying this T cell receptor (beta chain) was detected only a few times. Its antigen is unidentified. Per germline, CDR1 PRHDT and CDR2 FYEKMQ (reference sequence). CDR3 size: 22 residues. Germline trimming cut 5 bases from V and 0 bases from J; bases unmatched to any gene: 19. The authors prepared the TCRbeta library with unique molecular identifiers. Each CDR3 protein gets one entry after TCRdb re-called the PCR reads with MiXCR. The sample includes a few hundred thousand distinct CDR3 sequences, 25% to 30% of them seen just once. This specimen comes from a study of T-cell reconstitution after alpha-beta-depleted transplantation in children. Study-level points and caveats: The origin of high day-60 TCRbeta diversity in some patients lay in surviving recipient T cells and thymic progenitors. Reportedly, roughly two months post-transplant, alpha-beta T cells arose from several hundred expanded graft clones.

The material was PBMCs, obtained before TCRalphabeta/CD19-depleted stem cell transplant. This sequence joins TRBV13 and TRBJ2-1; 13 nucleotides match TRBD2. The sequence was obtained from a boy under two years old with Wiskott-Aldrich syndrome, due to receive a stem cell transplant. The CDR3 spells CASSRRPTSGRAPTSSYNEQFF. The DNA of the CDR3 is TGTGCCAGCAGCCGCCGACCCACTAGCGGGAGGGCCCCAACCAGCTCCTACAATGAGCAGTTCTTC. Full variable domain (outside the CDR3, taken from reference TRBV13 and TRBJ2-1): AAGVIQSPRHLIKEKRETATLKCYPIPRHDTVYWYQQGPGQDPQFLISFYEKMQSDKGSIPDRFSAQQFSDYHSELNMSSLELGDSALYFCASSRRPTSGRAPTSSYNEQFFGPGTRLTVL.